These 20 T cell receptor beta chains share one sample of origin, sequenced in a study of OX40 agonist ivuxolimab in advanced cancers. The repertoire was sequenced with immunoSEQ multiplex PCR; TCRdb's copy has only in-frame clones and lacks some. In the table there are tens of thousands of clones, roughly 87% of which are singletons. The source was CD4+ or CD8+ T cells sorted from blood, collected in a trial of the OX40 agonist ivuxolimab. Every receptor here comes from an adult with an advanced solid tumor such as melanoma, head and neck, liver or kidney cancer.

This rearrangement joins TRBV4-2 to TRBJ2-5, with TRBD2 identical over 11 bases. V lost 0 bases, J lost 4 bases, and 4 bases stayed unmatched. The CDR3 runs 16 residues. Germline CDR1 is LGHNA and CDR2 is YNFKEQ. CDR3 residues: CASSQDGTSGRETQYF. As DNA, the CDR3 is TGTGCCAGCAGCCAAGATGGGACTAGCGGCCGAGAGACCCAGTACTTC.

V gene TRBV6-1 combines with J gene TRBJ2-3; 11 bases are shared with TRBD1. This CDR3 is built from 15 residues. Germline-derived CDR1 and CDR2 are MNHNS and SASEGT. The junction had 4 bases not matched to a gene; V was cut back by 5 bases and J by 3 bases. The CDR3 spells CASSPGTGGTDTQYF. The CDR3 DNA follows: TGTGCCAGCAGTCCCGGGACAGGGGGGACAGATACGCAGTATTTT.

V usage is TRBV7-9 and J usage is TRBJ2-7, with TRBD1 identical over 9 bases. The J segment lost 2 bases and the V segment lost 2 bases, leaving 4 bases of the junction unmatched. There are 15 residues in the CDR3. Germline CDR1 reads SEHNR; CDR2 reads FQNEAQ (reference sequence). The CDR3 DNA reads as TGTGCCAGCAGCTTATGGGGACAGGGAACCTACGAGCAGTACTTC. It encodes CASSLWGQGTYEQYF.

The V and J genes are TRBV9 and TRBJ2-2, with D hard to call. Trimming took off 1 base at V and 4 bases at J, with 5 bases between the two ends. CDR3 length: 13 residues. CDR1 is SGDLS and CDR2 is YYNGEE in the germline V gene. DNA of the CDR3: TGTGCCAGCAGCGTATTTTTCACCGGGGAGCTGTTTTTT. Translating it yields CASSVFFTGELFF.

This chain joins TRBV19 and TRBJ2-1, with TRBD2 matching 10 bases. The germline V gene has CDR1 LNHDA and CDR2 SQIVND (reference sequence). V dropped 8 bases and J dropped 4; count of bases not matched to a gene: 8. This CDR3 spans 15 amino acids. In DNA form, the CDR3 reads TGTGCCAGTGGAAGCGGGGGGGCGAAATACAATGAGCAGTTCTTC. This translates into CASGSGGAKYNEQFF.

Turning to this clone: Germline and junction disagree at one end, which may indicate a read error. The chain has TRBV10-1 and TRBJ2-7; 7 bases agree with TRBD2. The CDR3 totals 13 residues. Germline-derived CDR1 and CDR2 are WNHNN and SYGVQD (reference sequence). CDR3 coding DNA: TGCGCCAGCAGTAAGTCCAGGGAGGGAGTGCAGTACTTC. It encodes CASSKSREGVQYF.

CDR3 in amino acids: CASSSLQGVGGYTF. The DNA of the CDR3 is TGTGCCAGCAGTTCCCTCCAGGGCGTTGGAGGCTACACCTTC. The V and J genes are TRBV6-5 and TRBJ1-2, with D maybe TRBD1 (5 bases). V was cut by 4 bases and J by 8 bases, with 17 bases left in between. Germline V gives CDR1 MNHEY, CDR2 SVGAGI. The CDR3 is 14 residues long.

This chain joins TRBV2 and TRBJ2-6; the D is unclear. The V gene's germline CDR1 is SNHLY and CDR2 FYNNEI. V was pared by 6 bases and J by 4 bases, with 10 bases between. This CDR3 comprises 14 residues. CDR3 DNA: TGTGCCAGCAGACCAGGTTCGGGGGCCAACGTCCTGACTTTC. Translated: CASRPGSGANVLTF. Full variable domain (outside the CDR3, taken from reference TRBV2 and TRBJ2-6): EPEVTQTPSHQVTQMGQEVILRCVPISNHLYFYWYRQILGQKVEFLVSFYNNEISEKSEIFDDQFSVERPDGSNFTLKIRSTKLEDSAMYFCASRPGSGANVLTFGAGSRLTVL.

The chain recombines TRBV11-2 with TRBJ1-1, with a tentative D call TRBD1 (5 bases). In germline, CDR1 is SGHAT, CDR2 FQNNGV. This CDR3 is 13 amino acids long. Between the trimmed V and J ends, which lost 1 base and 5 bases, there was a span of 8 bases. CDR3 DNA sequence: TGTGCCAGCAGCTTAGGAGGGGTGACTGAAGCTTTCTTT. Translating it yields CASSLGGVTEAFF.

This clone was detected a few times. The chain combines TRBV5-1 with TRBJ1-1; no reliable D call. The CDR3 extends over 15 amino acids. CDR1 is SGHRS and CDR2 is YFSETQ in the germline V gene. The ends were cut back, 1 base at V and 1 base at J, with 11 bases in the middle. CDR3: CASSLSLGQNTEAFF. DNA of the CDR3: TGCGCCAGCAGCTTGAGCTTAGGGCAGAACACTGAAGCTTTCTTT. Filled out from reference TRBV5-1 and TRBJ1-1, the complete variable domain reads KAGVTQTPRYLIKTRGQQVTLSCSPISGHRSVSWYQQTPGQGLQFLFEYFSETQRNKGNFPGRFSGRQFSNSRSEMNVSTLELGDSALYLCASSLSLGQNTEAFFGQGTRLTVV.

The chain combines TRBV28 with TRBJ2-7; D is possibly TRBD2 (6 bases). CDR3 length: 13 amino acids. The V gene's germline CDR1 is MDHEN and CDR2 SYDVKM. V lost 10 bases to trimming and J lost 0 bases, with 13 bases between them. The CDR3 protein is CATNSGSSYEQYF. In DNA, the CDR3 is TGTGCCACAAATAGCGGCAGCTCCTACGAGCAGTACTTC.

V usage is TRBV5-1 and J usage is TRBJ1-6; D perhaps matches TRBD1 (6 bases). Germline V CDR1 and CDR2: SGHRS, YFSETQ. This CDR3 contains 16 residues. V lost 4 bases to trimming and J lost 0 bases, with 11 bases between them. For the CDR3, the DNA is TGCGCCAGCAGCCCAGGACAGAGCTCCTATAATTCACCCCTCCACTTT. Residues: CASSPGQSSYNSPLHF.

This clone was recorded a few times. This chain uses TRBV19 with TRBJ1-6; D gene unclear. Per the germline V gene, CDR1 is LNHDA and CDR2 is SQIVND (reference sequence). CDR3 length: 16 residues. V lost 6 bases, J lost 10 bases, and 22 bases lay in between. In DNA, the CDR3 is TGTGCCAGTAGGATGGGGTGGTCCTCAGCCGGGTCACCCCTCCACTTT. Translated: CASRMGWSSAGSPLHF.

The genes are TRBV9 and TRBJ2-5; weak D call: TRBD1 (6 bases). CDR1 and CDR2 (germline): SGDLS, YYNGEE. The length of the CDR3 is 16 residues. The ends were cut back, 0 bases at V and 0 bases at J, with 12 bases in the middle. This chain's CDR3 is CASSVGVGGHQETQYF. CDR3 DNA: TGTGCCAGCAGCGTAGGGGTAGGGGGACACCAAGAGACCCAGTACTTC.

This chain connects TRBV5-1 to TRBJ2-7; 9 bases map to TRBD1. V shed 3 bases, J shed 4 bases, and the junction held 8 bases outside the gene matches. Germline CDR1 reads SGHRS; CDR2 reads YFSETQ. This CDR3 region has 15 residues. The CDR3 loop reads CASSSGTGSIYEQYF. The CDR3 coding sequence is TGCGCCAGCAGCTCCGGGACAGGGAGCATATACGAGCAGTACTTC.

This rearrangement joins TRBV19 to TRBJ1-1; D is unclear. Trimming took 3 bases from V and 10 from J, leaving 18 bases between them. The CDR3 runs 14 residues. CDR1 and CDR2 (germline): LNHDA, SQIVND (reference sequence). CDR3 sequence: CASSIALGSIGAFF. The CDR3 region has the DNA TGTGCCAGTAGTATTGCCCTTGGGAGTATTGGAGCTTTCTTT.

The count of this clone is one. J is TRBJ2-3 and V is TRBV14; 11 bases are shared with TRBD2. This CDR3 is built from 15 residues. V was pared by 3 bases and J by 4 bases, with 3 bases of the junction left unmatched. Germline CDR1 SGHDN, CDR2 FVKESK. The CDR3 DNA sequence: TGTGCCAGCAGCCACGGGACTAGCGGTCCAGATACGCAGTATTTT. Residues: CASSHGTSGPDTQYF. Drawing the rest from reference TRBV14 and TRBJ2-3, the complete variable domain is EAGVTQFPSHSVIEKGQTVTLRCDPISGHDNLYWYRRVMGKEIKFLLHFVKESKQDESGMPNNRFLAERTGGTYSTLKVQPAELEDSGVYFCASSHGTSGPDTQYFGPGTRLTVL.

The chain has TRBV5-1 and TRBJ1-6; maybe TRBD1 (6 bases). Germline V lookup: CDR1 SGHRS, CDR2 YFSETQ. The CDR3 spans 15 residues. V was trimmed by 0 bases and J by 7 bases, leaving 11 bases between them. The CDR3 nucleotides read TGCGCCAGCAGCTTGGCGGGGGCCCAGAATTCACCCCTCCACTTT. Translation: CASSLAGAQNSPLHF.

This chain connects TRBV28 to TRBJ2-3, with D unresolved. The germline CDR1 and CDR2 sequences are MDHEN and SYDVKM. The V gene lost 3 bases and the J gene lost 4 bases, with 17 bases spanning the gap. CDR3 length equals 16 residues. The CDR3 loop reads CASSLFSGDWPDTQYF. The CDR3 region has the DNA TGTGCCAGCAGTTTGTTTTCTGGGGATTGGCCAGATACGCAGTATTTT.

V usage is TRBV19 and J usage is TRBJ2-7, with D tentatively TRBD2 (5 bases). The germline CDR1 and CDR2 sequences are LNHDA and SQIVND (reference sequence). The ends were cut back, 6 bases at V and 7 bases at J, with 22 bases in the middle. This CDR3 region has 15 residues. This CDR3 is CASRPNLGSPGEQYF. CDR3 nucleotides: TGTGCCAGTAGACCTAATCTAGGGAGTCCGGGGGAGCAGTACTTC.